Listed here is a single TCR beta chain. These data originate in a study of blood T cell repertoires in COVID-19. Study summary: Sites in the United States, Italy and Spain provided acute and convalescent COVID-19 samples.

The V gene's germline CDR1 is LNHDA and CDR2 SQIVND (reference sequence). The CDR3 extends over 15 amino acids. Trimming stripped 6 bases from V and 0 bases from J, with 14 bases between. Original handling: Estimated nucleated cell counts came from reference gene primer amplification. Some clones are missing from TCRdb's copy, which holds only in-frame ones; the method was immunoSEQ multiplex PCR. V and J calls and clone size follow that table, whereas D and trimming were derived from the DNA. The sample yields 75,000 to 80,000 clones, roughly 80% seen once. The TCR comes from a woman aged 55-70 years with acute or convalescent COVID-19. This chain uses TRBV19 with TRBJ1-2, with D possibly TRBD1 on 5 matching bases. The sequenced sample consisted of peripheral blood. CDR3 bases: TGTGCCAGTAGGGGAACAGGTATAGCTAACTATGGCTACACCTTC. It is translated as CASRGTGIANYGYTF.